This paragraph covers one T cell receptor beta chain sequence. The sample is drawn from a study of blood T cell repertoires in COVID-19. The wider study: Both acute and convalescent COVID-19 samples were obtained from the United States, Italy and Spain. The analysed material was cDNA or gDNA that came from T cells, B-cell-depleted T cells, or PBMCs.

The germline V gene encodes CDR1 LNHDA and CDR2 SQIVND (reference sequence). V was shortened by 1 base and J by 4 bases, with 13 bases between the two germline ends. The CDR3 runs 16 residues. Original data processing: Reference gene primer amplification gave estimated nucleated cell counts. Produced via immunoSEQ multiplex PCR; TCRdb's table is partial and in-frame only. That table supplies the V and J calls and clone size; D and trimming were determined from the DNA. Among about 70,000 clones listed, about four fifths were seen once. The specimen sequenced was peripheral blood. The receptor was derived from a man between 65 and 79 years old who had recovered from COVID-19. This chain connects TRBV19 to TRBJ2-2; D is possibly TRBD1 (6 bases). CDR3 in DNA: TGTGCCAGTAGTATAGGCAACCGGGACACCACCGGGGAGCTGTTTTTT. Encoded protein: CASSIGNRDTTGELFF.